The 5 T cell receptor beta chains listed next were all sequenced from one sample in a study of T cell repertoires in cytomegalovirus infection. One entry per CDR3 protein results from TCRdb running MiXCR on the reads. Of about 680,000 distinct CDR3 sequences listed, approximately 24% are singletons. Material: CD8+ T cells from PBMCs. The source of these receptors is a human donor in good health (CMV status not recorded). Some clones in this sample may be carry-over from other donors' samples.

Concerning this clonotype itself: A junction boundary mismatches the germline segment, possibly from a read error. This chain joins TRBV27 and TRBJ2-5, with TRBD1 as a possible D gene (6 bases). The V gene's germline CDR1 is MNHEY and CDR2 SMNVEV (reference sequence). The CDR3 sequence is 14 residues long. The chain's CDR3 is CASSTLQGQEAQYF. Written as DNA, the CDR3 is TGTGCCAGCAGTACCTTACAGGGCCAAGAGGCCCAGTACTTC.

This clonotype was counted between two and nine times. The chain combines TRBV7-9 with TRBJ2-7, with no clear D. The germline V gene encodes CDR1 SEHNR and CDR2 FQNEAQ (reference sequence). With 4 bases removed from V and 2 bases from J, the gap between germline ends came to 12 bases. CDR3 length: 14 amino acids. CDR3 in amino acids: CASSSPRQPYEQYV. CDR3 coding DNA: TGTGCCAGCAGCTCACCGCGACAACCCTACGAGCAGTACGTC.

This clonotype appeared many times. In nucleotides, the CDR3 is TGTGCCAGCAGCCAATCGGGACCAAACCAAGAGACCCAGTACTTC. Translating it yields CASSQSGPNQETQYF. The rearrangement joins TRBV7-2 to TRBJ2-5; tentatively, D is TRBD1 or TRBD2 (5 bases each). Germline V gives CDR1 SGHTA, CDR2 FQGNSA. The CDR3 is made up of 15 amino acids. V lost 5 bases and J 0 bases, leaving 13 bases between the germline ends.

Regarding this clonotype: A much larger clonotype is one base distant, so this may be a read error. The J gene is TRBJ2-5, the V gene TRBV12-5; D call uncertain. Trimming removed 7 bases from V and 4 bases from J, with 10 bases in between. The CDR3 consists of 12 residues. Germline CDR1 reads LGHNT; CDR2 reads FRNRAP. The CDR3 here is CASVTVRETQYF. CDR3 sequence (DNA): TGTGCTAGTGTCACCGTCAGAGAGACCCAGTACTTC.

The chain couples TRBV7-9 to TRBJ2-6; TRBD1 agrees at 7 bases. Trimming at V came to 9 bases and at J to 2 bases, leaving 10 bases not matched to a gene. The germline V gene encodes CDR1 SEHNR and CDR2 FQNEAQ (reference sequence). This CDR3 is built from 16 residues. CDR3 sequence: CASRDSGEAGANVLTF. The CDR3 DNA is TGTGCCAGTCGGGACAGCGGTGAGGCTGGGGCCAACGTCCTGACTTTC.